This TCR beta chain comes out of a study of T cells after yellow fever vaccination. CDR1 is MNHEY and CDR2 is SVGAGI in the germline V gene. The CDR3 is made up of 14 amino acids. V lost 7 bases, J lost 1 base, and 6 bases stayed unmatched. In making TCR cDNA, 5'RACE template switching added a universal primer site and UMIs to it. TCRdb passed the 5' RACE reads through MiXCR, listing each CDR3 protein once. The data show 200,000 to 250,000 distinct CDR3 sequences, with 2.5% to 3.5% seen just once and 3.2% held by the top ten. This clonotype was seen many times. The sequence derives from a man between 18 and 29 years old who received the YFV17D yellow fever vaccine. This chain links TRBV6-5 with TRBJ2-7; 8 nucleotides align to TRBD1. The sample was CD4+ T cells sorted from PBMCs, taken 10 days after the yellow fever booster vaccination. The CDR3 DNA reads as TGTGCCAGCACCGACAGGGGCGGGTCCTACGAGCAGTACTTC. It encodes CASTDRGGSYEQYF.